This T cell receptor beta chain stems from a study of blood T cell repertoires in COVID-19. In the study overall: The United States, Italy and Spain supplied acute and convalescent COVID-19 samples. In each case, the material was cDNA or gDNA derived from T cells, B-cell-depleted T cells, or PBMCs.

The authors' processing: Amplified reference gene primers provided the basis for estimating nucleated cell counts. TCRdb's table, derived via immunoSEQ multiplex PCR, lists solely in-frame clones and lacks some. V and J calls and clone size come straight from that table; D and trimming were deduced from the DNA. This sample yields approximately 170,000 clones, of which around 82% are seen a single time; approximately 4% belongs to the top ten. Trimming stripped 1 base from V and 0 bases from J, with 18 bases between. From germline, CDR1 is SGHNT and CDR2 YENEEA. The CDR3 covers 19 residues. The source of this sequence is a woman in her forties or fifties in a cohort exposed to, infected with or recovered from COVID-19 (not recorded which). The rearrangement uses TRBV11-3 and TRBJ2-2; weak D call: TRBD1 (7 bases). Sequencing used PBMCs or T cells enriched from blood (not recorded which). CDR3 bases: TGTGCCAGCAGCTTAGGTGTCAGGGGGGATCCCGCGAACACCGGGGAGCTGTTTTTT. It codes for CASSLGVRGDPANTGELFF.